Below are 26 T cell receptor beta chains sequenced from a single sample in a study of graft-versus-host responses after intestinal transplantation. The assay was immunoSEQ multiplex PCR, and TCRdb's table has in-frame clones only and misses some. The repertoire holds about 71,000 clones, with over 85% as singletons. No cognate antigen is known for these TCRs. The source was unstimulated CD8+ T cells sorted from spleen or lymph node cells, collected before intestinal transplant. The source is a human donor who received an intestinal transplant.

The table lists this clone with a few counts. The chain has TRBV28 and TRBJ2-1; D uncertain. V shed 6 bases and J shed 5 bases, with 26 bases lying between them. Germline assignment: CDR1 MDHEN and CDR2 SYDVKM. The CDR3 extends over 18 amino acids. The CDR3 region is CASSKPFPIEADNNEQFF. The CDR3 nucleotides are TGTGCCAGCAGCAAACCCTTCCCCATAGAGGCCGACAACAATGAGCAGTTCTTC.

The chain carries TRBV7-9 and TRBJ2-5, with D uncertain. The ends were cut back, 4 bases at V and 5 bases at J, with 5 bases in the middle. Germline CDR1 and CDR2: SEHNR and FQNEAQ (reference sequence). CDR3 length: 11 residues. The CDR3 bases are TGTGCCAGCAGCTCCGGGGAGACCCAGTACTTC. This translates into CASSSGETQYF.

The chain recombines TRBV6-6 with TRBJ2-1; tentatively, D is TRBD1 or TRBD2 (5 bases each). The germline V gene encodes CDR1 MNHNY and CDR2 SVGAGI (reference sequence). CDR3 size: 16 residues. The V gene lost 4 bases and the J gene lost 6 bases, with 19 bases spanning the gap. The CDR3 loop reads CASSSQADLTLNEQFF. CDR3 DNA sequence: TGTGCCAGCAGTTCACAGGCGGACTTAACCCTCAATGAGCAGTTCTTC.

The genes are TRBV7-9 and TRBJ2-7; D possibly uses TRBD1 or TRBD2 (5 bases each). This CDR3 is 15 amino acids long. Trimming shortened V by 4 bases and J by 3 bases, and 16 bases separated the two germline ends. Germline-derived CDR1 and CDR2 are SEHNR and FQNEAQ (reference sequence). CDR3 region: CASSSPGTAFYEQYF. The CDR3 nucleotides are TGTGCCAGCAGCTCCCCCGGGACGGCCTTCTACGAGCAGTACTTC.

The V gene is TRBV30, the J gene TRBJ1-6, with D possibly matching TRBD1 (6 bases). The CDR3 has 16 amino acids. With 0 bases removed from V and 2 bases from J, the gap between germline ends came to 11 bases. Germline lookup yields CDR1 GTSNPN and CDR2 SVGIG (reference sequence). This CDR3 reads CAWSVNGQPYNSPLHF. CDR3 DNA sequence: TGTGCCTGGAGTGTAAATGGACAGCCCTATAATTCACCCCTCCACTTT.

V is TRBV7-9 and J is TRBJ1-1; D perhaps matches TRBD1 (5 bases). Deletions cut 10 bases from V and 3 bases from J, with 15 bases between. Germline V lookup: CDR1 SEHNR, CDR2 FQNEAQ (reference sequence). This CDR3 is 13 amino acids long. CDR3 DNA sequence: TGTGCCACGAGGGGAGGAGGGGACACTGAAGCTTTCTTT. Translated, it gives CATRGGGDTEAFF.

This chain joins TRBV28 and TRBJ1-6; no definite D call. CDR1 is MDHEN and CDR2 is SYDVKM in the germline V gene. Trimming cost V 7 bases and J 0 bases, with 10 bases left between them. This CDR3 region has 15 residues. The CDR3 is CASTIPSSYNSPLHF. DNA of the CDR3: TGTGCCAGCACTATTCCTAGCTCCTATAATTCACCCCTCCACTTT. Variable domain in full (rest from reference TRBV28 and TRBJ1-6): DVKVTQSSRYLVKRTGEKVFLECVQDMDHENMFWYRQDPGLGLRLIYFSYDVKMKEKGDIPEGYSVSREKKERFSLILESASTNQTSMYLCASTIPSSYNSPLHFGNGTRLTVT.

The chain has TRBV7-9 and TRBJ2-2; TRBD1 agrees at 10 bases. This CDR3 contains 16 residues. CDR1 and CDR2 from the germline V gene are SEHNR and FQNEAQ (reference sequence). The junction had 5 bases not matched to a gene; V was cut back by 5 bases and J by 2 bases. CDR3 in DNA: TGTGCCAGCAGCCCGGGACAGGGGAAAAACACCGGGGAGCTGTTTTTT. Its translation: CASSPGQGKNTGELFF.

CDR3 sequence reads: CASSRLSGSETQYF. CDR3 sequence (DNA): TGTGCCAGCAGTCGTCTTAGCGGGAGTGAGACCCAGTACTTC. The rearrangement joins TRBV28 to TRBJ2-5, with 9 bases aligning to TRBD2. Germline CDR1 is MDHEN and CDR2 is SYDVKM. Trimming cost V 5 bases and J 5 bases; bases outside gene matches: 6. This CDR3 has 14 amino acids.

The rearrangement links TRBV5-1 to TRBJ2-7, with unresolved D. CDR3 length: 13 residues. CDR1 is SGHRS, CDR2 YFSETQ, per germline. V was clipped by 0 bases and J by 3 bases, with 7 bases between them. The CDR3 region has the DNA TGCGCCAGCAGCTTGGGTTGGTTCTACGAGCAGTACTTC. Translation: CASSLGWFYEQYF.

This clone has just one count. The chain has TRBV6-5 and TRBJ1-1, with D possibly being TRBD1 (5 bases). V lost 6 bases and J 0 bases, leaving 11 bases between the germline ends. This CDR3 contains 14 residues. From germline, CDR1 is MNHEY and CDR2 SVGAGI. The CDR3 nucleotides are TGTGCCAGCAGCCCATGGGGGGTGAACACTGAAGCTTTCTTT. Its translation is CASSPWGVNTEAFF.

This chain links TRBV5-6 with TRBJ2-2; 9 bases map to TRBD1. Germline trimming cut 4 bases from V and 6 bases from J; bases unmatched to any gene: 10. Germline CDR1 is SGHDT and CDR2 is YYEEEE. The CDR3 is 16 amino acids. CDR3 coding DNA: TGTGCCAGCAGCCCCAACCCGGGACAGGGAGCCGGGGAGCTGTTTTTT. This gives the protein CASSPNPGQGAGELFF. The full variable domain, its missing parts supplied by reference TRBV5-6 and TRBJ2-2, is DAGVTQSPTHLIKTRGQQVTLRCSPKSGHDTVSWYQQALGQGPQFIFQYYEEEERQRGNFPDRFSGHQFPNYSSELNVNALLLGDSALYLCASSPNPGQGAGELFFGEGSRLTVL.

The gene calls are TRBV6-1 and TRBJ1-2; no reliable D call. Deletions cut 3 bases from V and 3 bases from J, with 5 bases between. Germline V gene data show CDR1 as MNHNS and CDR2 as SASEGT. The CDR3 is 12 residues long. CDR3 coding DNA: TGTGCCAGCAGTGAGGCTTACTATGGCTACACCTTC. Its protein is CASSEAYYGYTF.

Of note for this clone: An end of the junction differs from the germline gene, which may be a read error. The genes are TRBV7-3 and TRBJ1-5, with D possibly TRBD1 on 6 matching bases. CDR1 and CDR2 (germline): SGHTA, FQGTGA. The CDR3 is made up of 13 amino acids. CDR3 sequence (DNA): TGTGCCAGCAGCCCTGGACAGAATCAACCCCAGCATTTT. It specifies CASSPGQNQPQHF.

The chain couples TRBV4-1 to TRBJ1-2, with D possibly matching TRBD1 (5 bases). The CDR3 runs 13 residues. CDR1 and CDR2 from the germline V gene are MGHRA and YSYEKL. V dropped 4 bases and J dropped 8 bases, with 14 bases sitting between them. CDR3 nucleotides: TGCGCCAGCAGCCGAGAGGACCGGGGCGGCTACACCTTC. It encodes CASSREDRGGYTF.

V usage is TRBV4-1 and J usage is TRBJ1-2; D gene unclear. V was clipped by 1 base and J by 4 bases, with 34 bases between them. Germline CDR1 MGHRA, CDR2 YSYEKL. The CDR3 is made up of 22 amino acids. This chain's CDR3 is CASSQGRLGSPLLTGASYGYTF. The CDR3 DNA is TGCGCCAGCAGCCAAGGCAGGCTGGGCAGCCCGCTACTTACCGGCGCTTCCTATGGCTACACCTTC.

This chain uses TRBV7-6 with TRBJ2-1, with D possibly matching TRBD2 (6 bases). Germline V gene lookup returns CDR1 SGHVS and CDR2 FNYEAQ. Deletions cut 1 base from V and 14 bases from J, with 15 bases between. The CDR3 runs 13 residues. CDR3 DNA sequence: TGTGCCAGCAGCTTAGAGCGGGTGGAACCGAAGTTCTTC. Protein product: CASSLERVEPKFF. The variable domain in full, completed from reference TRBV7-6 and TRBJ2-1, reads GAGVSQSPRYKVTKRGQDVALRCDPISGHVSLYWYRQALGQGPEFLTYFNYEAQQDKSGLPNDRFSAERPEGSISTLTIQRTEQRDSAMYRCASSLERVEPKFFGPGTRLTVL.

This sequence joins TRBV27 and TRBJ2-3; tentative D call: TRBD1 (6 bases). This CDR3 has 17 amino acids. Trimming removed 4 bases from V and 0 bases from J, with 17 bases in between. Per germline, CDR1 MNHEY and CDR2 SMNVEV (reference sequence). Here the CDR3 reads CASSSADRDISTDTQYF. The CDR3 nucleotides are TGTGCCAGCAGTTCTGCCGACCGGGACATCAGCACAGATACGCAGTATTTT.

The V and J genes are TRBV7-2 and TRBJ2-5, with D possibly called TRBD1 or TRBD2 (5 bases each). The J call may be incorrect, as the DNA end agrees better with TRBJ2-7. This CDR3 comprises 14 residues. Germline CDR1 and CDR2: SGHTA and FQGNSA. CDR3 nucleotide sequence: TGTGCCAGCAGCTTAGTACAGGCGGGTTTCGAGCAGTACTTC. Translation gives CASSLVQAGFEQYF.

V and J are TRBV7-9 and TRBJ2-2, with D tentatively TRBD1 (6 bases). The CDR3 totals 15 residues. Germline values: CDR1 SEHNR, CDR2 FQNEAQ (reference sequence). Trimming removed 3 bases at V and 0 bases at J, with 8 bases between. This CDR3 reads CASSLKGANTGELFF. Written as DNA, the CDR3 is TGTGCCAGCAGCTTGAAGGGGGCGAACACCGGGGAGCTGTTTTTT.

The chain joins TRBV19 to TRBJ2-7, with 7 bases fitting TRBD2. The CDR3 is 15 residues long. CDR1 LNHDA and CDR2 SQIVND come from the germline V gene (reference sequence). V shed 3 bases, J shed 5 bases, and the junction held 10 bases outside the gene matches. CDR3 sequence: CASSMGGEGLHEQYF. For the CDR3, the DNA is TGTGCCAGTAGTATGGGCGGGGAGGGCCTCCACGAGCAGTACTTC.

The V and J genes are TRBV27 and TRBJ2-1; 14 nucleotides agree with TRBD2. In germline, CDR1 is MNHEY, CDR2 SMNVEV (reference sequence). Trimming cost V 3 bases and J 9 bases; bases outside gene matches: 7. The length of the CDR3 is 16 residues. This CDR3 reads CASSFPPGLAGVEQFF. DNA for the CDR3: TGTGCCAGCAGTTTCCCCCCGGGACTAGCGGGAGTTGAGCAGTTCTTC.

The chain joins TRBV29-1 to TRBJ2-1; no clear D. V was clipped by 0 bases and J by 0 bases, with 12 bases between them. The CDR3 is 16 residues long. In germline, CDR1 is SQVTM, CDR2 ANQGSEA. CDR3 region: CSVEDPARGSYNEQFF. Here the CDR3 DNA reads TGCAGCGTTGAAGATCCGGCGAGAGGCTCCTACAATGAGCAGTTCTTC.

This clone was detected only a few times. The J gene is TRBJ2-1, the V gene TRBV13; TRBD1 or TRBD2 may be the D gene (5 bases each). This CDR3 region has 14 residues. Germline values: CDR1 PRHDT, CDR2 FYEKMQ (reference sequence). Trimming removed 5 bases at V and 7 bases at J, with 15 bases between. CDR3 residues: CASSSWGSLNEQFF. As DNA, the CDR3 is TGTGCCAGCAGCAGTTGGGGGAGTTTGAATGAGCAGTTCTTC.

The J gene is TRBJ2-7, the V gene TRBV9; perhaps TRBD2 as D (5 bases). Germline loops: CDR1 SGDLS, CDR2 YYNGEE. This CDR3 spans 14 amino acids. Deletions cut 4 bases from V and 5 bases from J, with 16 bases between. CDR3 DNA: TGTGCCAGCAGCCCGGGAACCTCCTCGCACGAGCAGTACTTC. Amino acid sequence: CASSPGTSSHEQYF.

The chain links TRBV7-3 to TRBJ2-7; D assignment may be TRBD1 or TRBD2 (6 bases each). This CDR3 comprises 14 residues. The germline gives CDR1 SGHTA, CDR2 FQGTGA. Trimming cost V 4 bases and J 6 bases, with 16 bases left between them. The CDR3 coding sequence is TGTGCCAGCAGCTCCCTCGGCCCGGGGGCCGAGCAGTACTTC. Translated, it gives CASSSLGPGAEQYF.